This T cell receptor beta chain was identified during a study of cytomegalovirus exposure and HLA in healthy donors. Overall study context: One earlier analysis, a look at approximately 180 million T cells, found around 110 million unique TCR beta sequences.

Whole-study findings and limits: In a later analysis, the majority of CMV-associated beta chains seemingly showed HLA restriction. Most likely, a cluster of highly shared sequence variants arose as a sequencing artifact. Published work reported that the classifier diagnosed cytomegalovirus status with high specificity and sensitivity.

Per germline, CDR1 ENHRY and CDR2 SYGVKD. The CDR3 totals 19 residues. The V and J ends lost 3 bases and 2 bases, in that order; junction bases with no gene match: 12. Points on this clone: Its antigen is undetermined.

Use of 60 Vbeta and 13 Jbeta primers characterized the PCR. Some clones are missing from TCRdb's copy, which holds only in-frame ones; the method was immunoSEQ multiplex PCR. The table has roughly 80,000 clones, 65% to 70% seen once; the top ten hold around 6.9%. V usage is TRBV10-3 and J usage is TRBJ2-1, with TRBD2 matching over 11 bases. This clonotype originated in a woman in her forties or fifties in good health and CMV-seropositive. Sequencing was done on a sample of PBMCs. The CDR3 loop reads CAISDPSLAGGGPYNEQFF. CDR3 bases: TGTGCCATCAGTGACCCGAGTCTAGCGGGGGGCGGACCCTACAATGAGCAGTTCTTC.